This TCR beta chain was sequenced in a study of blood T cell repertoires in COVID-19. Study as a whole: Collection of acute and convalescent COVID-19 samples took place in the United States, Italy and Spain. In each case, the material was cDNA or gDNA derived from T cells, B-cell-depleted T cells, or PBMCs.

As originally analysed: Nucleated cell number was recorded as an estimate derived from reference gene primer amplification. Produced via immunoSEQ multiplex PCR; TCRdb's table is partial and in-frame only. V, J and clone size reflect that table, while D and trimming were determined from the DNA. In the table there are just under 250,000 clones, 86% of which are singletons. The trim removed 4 bases at V and 3 bases at J, leaving 7 bases unmatched. Per the germline V gene, CDR1 is PRHDT and CDR2 is FYEKMQ (reference sequence). The CDR3 has 15 amino acids. The chain carries TRBV13 and TRBJ1-1, with TRBD1 identical over 8 bases. The specimen sequenced was peripheral blood. The receptor was derived from a woman aged 25 to 39 who had recovered from COVID-19. CDR3 in DNA: TGTGCCAGCAGCTCCAGGTGGGACAGGTACACTGAAGCTTTCTTT. As protein: CASSSRWDRYTEAFF.